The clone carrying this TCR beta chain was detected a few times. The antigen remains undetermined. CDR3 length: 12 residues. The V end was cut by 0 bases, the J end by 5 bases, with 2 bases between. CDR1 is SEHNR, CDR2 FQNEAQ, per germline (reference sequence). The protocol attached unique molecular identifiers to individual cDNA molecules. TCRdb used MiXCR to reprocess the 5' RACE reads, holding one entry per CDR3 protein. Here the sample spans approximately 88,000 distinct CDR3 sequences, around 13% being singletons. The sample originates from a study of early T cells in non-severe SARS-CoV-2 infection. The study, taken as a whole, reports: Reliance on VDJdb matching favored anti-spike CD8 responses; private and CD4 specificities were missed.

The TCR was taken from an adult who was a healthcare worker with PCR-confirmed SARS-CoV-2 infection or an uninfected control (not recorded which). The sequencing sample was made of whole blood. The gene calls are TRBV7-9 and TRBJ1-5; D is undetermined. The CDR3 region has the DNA TGTGCCAGCAGCTTAGCGGATCAGCCCCAGCATTTT. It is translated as CASSLADQPQHF.